These 14 T cell receptor beta chains originate from one sample sequenced in a study of cytomegalovirus exposure and HLA in healthy donors. PCR amplification relied on 60 Vbeta primers (plus 13 Jbeta primers). TCRdb's table, derived via immunoSEQ multiplex PCR, lists solely in-frame clones and lacks some. The sample has more than 90,000 clones; about three quarters are singletons. The source material was PBMCs. The receptors were gathered from a man in his forties or fifties in good health and CMV-seropositive.

In this sample, this clone turned up once. The chain carries TRBV5-8 and TRBJ1-6, with 7 bases fitting TRBD1. Germline V gene sequence: CDR1 SGHTS, CDR2 YDEGEE. Trimming at V came to 2 bases and at J to 9 bases, leaving 5 bases not matched to a gene. The CDR3 runs 14 residues. The CDR3: CASSFRQGGSPLHF. The CDR3 coding sequence is TGTGCCAGCAGCTTCCGGCAGGGGGGTTCACCCCTCCACTTT. Filled out from reference TRBV5-8 and TRBJ1-6, the complete variable domain reads EAGVTQSPTHLIKTRGQQATLRCSPISGHTSVYWYQQALGLGLQFLLWYDEGEERNRGNFPPRFSGRQFPNYSSELNVNALELEDSALYLCASSFRQGGSPLHFGNGTRLTVT.

CDR3 sequence: CASSQDSQGGRPQHF. In nucleotides, the CDR3 is TGCGCCAGCAGCCAAGATTCCCAGGGGGGTCGGCCCCAGCATTTT. This chain joins TRBV4-1 and TRBJ1-5; 7 nucleotides agree with TRBD1. V lost 0 bases and J lost 9; bases outside the gene matches: 8. Germline CDR1 MGHRA, CDR2 YSYEKL. The CDR3 has 15 amino acids.

The CDR3 DNA follows: TGTGCCAGCAGTTATTACGGACTAGCGGGAGAGGGGCGCAACAATGAGCAGTTCTTC. Translation gives CASSYYGLAGEGRNNEQFF. The chain couples TRBV6-4 to TRBJ2-1, with 13 bases fitting TRBD2. V lost 5 bases and J lost 5; bases outside the gene matches: 15. The CDR3 covers 19 residues. From germline, CDR1 is MRHNA and CDR2 SNTAGT.

Remarks on this clone: The germline gene is not matched at one end of the junction; a read error may be the cause. This chain connects TRBV28 to TRBJ2-7; D gene unclear. The germline gives CDR1 MDHEN, CDR2 SYDVKM. The CDR3 runs 13 residues. DNA for the CDR3: TGTGCCAGCAGCTTATCCGCATGGAGCGAGCAGTACTTC. Translating gives CASSLSAWSEQYF.

This sequence joins TRBV2 and TRBJ2-4, with a possible D match to TRBD1 (6 bases). Germline CDR1 and CDR2: SNHLY and FYNNEI. The V end lost 7 bases, the J end lost 1 base, and 11 bases lay between the germline ends. CDR3 size: 14 residues. Written as DNA, the CDR3 is TGTGCCAGCAATAACAGGGTGGCCAAAAACATTCAGTACTTC. Amino acid sequence: CASNNRVAKNIQYF.

This chain's CDR3 is CASRPTGGSGYTF. Written as DNA, the CDR3 is TGTGCCAGCAGGCCCACAGGGGGCAGTGGCTACACCTTC. The chain has TRBV7-6 and TRBJ1-2, with 9 positions matching TRBD1. This CDR3 has 13 amino acids. Germline values: CDR1 SGHVS, CDR2 FNYEAQ. Trimming removed 6 bases from V and 7 bases from J; junction bases left unmatched: 6.

J is TRBJ2-1 and V is TRBV5-4; 10 bases are shared with TRBD1. Germline V CDR1 and CDR2: SGHNT, YYREEE (reference sequence). This CDR3 is 15 amino acids long. The trim removed 5 bases at V and 8 bases at J, leaving 10 bases unmatched. The CDR3 DNA is TGTGCCAGCAGTTCACCGGGACAGGGGATCTATGAGCAGTTCTTC. Residues: CASSSPGQGIYEQFF.

This chain connects TRBV5-8 to TRBJ2-1; D not resolved. The CDR3 is 16 residues long. Germline V gene data show CDR1 as SGHTS and CDR2 as YDEGEE. With 7 bases removed from V and 3 bases from J, the gap between germline ends came to 20 bases. CDR3 in DNA: TGTGCCAGCCACTCTACCGTGCTAGTAGGCTACAATGAGCAGTTCTTC. Translating gives CASHSTVLVGYNEQFF. The entire variable domain, with the rest obtained from reference TRBV5-8 and TRBJ2-1, is as follows: EAGVTQSPTHLIKTRGQQATLRCSPISGHTSVYWYQQALGLGLQFLLWYDEGEERNRGNFPPRFSGRQFPNYSSELNVNALELEDSALYLCASHSTVLVGYNEQFFGPGTRLTVL.

J is TRBJ2-3 and V is TRBV15; TRBD1 aligns across 8 bases. Germline V CDR1 and CDR2: LNHNV, YYDKDF (reference sequence). V gave up 4 bases and J gave up 7 bases; unmatched junction bases: 7. The CDR3 sequence is 14 residues long. For the CDR3, the DNA is TGTGCCACCAGCATGACAGGGGATCGAAATACGCAGTATTTT. Encoded protein: CATSMTGDRNTQYF.

This clone was recorded a few times. V gene TRBV7-2 combines with J gene TRBJ2-5; the D gene is possibly TRBD2 (7 bases). This CDR3 comprises 16 residues. Germline CDR1 is SGHTA and CDR2 is FQGNSA. V dropped 2 bases and J dropped 4 bases, with 17 bases sitting between them. DNA for the CDR3: TGTGCCAGCAGCTTAAATGGGGGGGGGCTGGGAGAGACCCAGTACTTC. Amino acid sequence: CASSLNGGGLGETQYF.

The chain joins TRBV19 to TRBJ2-2; D gene ambiguous. The CDR3 extends over 15 amino acids. Trimming took off 2 bases at V and 4 bases at J, with 11 bases between the two ends. Germline CDR1 is LNHDA and CDR2 is SQIVND (reference sequence). CDR3 sequence reads: CASSIFISGTGELFF. In nucleotides, the CDR3 is TGTGCCAGTAGTATATTCATTTCGGGCACCGGGGAGCTGTTTTTT.

The chain recombines TRBV7-9 with TRBJ2-2; possibly TRBD1 for D (6 bases). Trimming removed 0 bases at V and 5 bases at J, with 10 bases between. Germline CDR1 and CDR2: SEHNR and FQNEAQ (reference sequence). The CDR3 covers 15 residues. The CDR3 nucleotides read TGTGCCAGCAGCTTAGCGGGGGCGAGGACCGGGGAGCTGTTTTTT. Its protein product is CASSLAGARTGELFF.

This clone has a single count. V usage is TRBV5-6 and J usage is TRBJ2-1; D gene unclear. Looked up from germline, CDR1 is SGHDT and CDR2 is YYEEEE. The length of the CDR3 is 16 residues. Trimming shortened V by 3 bases and J by 7 bases, and 20 bases separated the two germline ends. The CDR3: CASSSPLVTLFNEQFF. The CDR3 DNA follows: TGTGCCAGCAGCTCACCTCTAGTGACCCTTTTTAATGAGCAGTTCTTC.

The chain recombines TRBV2 with TRBJ2-3; D is ambiguous. Germline V gene sequence: CDR1 SNHLY, CDR2 FYNNEI. The CDR3 has 16 residues. V shed 4 bases and J shed 4 bases, with 18 bases lying between them. The CDR3 region is CASSGGPTDGSDTQYF. In DNA form, the CDR3 reads TGTGCCAGCAGTGGTGGTCCCACTGACGGGTCAGATACGCAGTATTTT. The entire variable domain, with the rest obtained from reference TRBV2 and TRBJ2-3, is as follows: EPEVTQTPSHQVTQMGQEVILRCVPISNHLYFYWYRQILGQKVEFLVSFYNNEISEKSEIFDDQFSVERPDGSNFTLKIRSTKLEDSAMYFCASSGGPTDGSDTQYFGPGTRLTVL.